These 24 T cell receptor beta chains were sequenced from one sample in a study of blood T cell repertoires in COVID-19. Produced via immunoSEQ multiplex PCR; TCRdb's table is partial and in-frame only. The table shows 60,000 to 75,000 clones, with roughly 85% occurring only once. The sequenced sample was peripheral blood. All receptors come from a man between 60 and 75 years old with active or convalescent COVID-19.

Here the CDR3 DNA reads TGTGCCAGCAGTGCCCGTGGTGGAGATGAAGCTTTCTTT. This gives the protein CASSARGGDEAFF. The chain employs TRBV2 and TRBJ1-1; D gene ambiguous. In germline, CDR1 is SNHLY, CDR2 FYNNEI. CDR3 length: 13 amino acids. V lost 4 bases to trimming and J lost 7 bases, with 13 bases between them.

The chain joins TRBV5-6 to TRBJ1-5; 8 bases are a match to TRBD1. The ends lost 4 bases at V and 0 bases at J; junction bases unmatched: 3. The CDR3 runs to 15 residues. From germline, CDR1 is SGHDT and CDR2 YYEEEE. This CDR3 reads CASSPTGDSNQPQHF. DNA for the CDR3: TGTGCCAGCAGCCCGACAGGGGATAGCAATCAGCCCCAGCATTTT.

The chain uses TRBV28 and TRBJ1-5; 12 bases match TRBD1. The junction had 6 bases not matched to a gene; V was cut back by 6 bases and J by 6 bases. This CDR3 has 15 residues. Germline lookup yields CDR1 MDHEN and CDR2 SYDVKM. CDR3 amino acids: CASREGTGGRQPQHF. DNA of the CDR3: TGTGCCAGCAGGGAGGGGACAGGGGGCCGTCAGCCCCAGCATTTT.

J is TRBJ1-1 and V is TRBV28; D gene unclear. The CDR3 totals 14 residues. V was pared by 3 bases and J by 3 bases, with 11 bases between. Germline V gene lookup returns CDR1 MDHEN and CDR2 SYDVKM. The CDR3 DNA sequence: TGTGCCAGCAGTTTGGCAGGCCTATACACTGAAGCTTTCTTT. This gives the protein CASSLAGLYTEAFF. Full variable domain (remainder filled in from reference TRBV28 and TRBJ1-1): DVKVTQSSRYLVKRTGEKVFLECVQDMDHENMFWYRQDPGLGLRLIYFSYDVKMKEKGDIPEGYSVSREKKERFSLILESASTNQTSMYLCASSLAGLYTEAFFGQGTRLTVV.

The chain combines TRBV11-2 with TRBJ1-1; 9 bases are shared with TRBD1. CDR1 is SGHAT, CDR2 FQNNGV, per germline. This CDR3 has 15 amino acids. J was trimmed by 0 bases and V by 5 bases; bases with no gene match: 4. The CDR3 DNA reads TGTGCCAGCAGCAGGGGACAGGGTCTGAACACTGAAGCTTTCTTT. This translates into CASSRGQGLNTEAFF.

This clone showed up just a few times. CDR3 protein: CSVAAGGNTDTQYF. CDR3 DNA: TGCAGCGTTGCCGCGGGGGGGAACACAGATACGCAGTATTTT. The chain is built from TRBV29-1 and TRBJ2-3; 9 bases agree with TRBD2. Unmatched junction bases numbered 4, after V lost 4 bases and J lost 2 bases. The V gene's germline CDR1 is SQVTM and CDR2 ANQGSEA. This CDR3 is 14 amino acids long.

The rearrangement links TRBV6-5 to TRBJ1-1; D possibly corresponds to TRBD1 (6 bases). The V end lost 3 bases, the J end lost 6 bases, and 14 bases lay between the germline ends. Germline V gene sequence: CDR1 MNHEY, CDR2 SVGAGI. There are 14 residues in the CDR3. CDR3 DNA: TGTGCCAGCAGTTATGCGGGGGGCGAGCCTGAAGCTTTCTTT. Translation gives CASSYAGGEPEAFF.

This chain connects TRBV14 to TRBJ1-3; 7 positions agree with TRBD1. Germline V gene lookup returns CDR1 SGHDN and CDR2 FVKESK. The V and J ends lost 0 bases and 2 bases, in that order; junction bases with no gene match: 7. This CDR3 spans 17 amino acids. The CDR3 DNA sequence: TGTGCCAGCAGCCAAGATCCGCGGAGGGGGCCTGGAAACACCATATATTTT. This gives the protein CASSQDPRRGPGNTIYF.

The chain combines TRBV24-1 with TRBJ2-3; 16 bases agree with TRBD2. The CDR3 contains 17 residues. J was trimmed by 4 bases and V by 4 bases; bases with no gene match: 4. The germline V gene has CDR1 KGHDR and CDR2 SFDVKD. CDR3 DNA: TGTGCCACCAGTGACCCCGGGACTAGCGGGGGGGCAGATACGCAGTATTTT. This translates into CATSDPGTSGGADTQYF.

The chain recombines TRBV11-3 with TRBJ2-3; possible D gene TRBD2, 6 bases. There are 14 residues in the CDR3. Germline V CDR1 and CDR2: SGHNT, YENEEA. V shed 4 bases and J shed 4 bases, with 12 bases lying between them. The CDR3 nucleotides are TGTGCCAGCAGCTCCGGGGGAGACCCAGATACGCAGTATTTT. Translating it yields CASSSGGDPDTQYF.

In DNA, the CDR3 is TGTGCCAGCTCACCAAATACAGCTAACTATGGCTACACCTTC. Translated, it gives CASSPNTANYGYTF. The gene calls are TRBV18 and TRBJ1-2; no clear D. V gave up 2 bases and J gave up 0 bases, with 7 bases separating them. The CDR3 is 14 residues long. Germline V lookup: CDR1 KGHSH, CDR2 LQKENI. Full variable domain (outside the CDR3, taken from reference TRBV18 and TRBJ1-2): NAGVMQNPRHLVRRRGQEARLRCSPMKGHSHVYWYRQLPEEGLKFMVYLQKENIIDESGMPKERFSAEFPKEGPSILRIQQVVRGDSAAYFCASSPNTANYGYTFGSGTRLTVV.

The chain couples TRBV18 to TRBJ1-2, with a weak D call TRBD1 (6 bases). The V end lost 3 bases, the J end lost 4 bases, and 18 bases lay between the germline ends. In germline, CDR1 is KGHSH, CDR2 LQKENI. The CDR3 loop spans 16 amino acids. The CDR3 coding sequence is TGTGCCAGCTCACCGAACAATCAGGGGTTCGGCTATGGCTACACCTTC. It yields the protein CASSPNNQGFGYGYTF.

This clone turned up a few times. The chain carries TRBV23-1 and TRBJ2-7; maybe TRBD2 (5 bases). TRBV23-1 is sorted into the ORF group, with uncertain function. With 6 bases removed from V and 12 bases from J, the gap between germline ends came to 15 bases. This CDR3 comprises 11 residues. CDR3 sequence reads: CASSLLESRYF. The CDR3, as DNA: TGCGCCAGCAGCCTACTAGAGAGCAGGTACTTC.

To note about this clone: Other DNA sequences in this specimen translate into the identical CDR3. The chain employs TRBV28 and TRBJ1-6; TRBD1 matches at 11 bases. Germline lookup yields CDR1 MDHEN and CDR2 SYDVKM. This CDR3 is built from 15 residues. J lost 8 bases, V lost 5 bases, and 5 bases had no gene match. CDR3 protein: CASSPTGQGDSPLHF. In nucleotides, the CDR3 is TGTGCCAGCAGTCCAACGGGACAGGGGGATTCACCCCTCCACTTT.

This rearrangement joins TRBV7-2 to TRBJ2-3; 7 bases are a match to TRBD2. The CDR3 extends over 17 amino acids. Germline V gene lookup returns CDR1 SGHTA and CDR2 FQGNSA. The V and J ends lost 2 bases and 2 bases, in that order; junction bases with no gene match: 10. The CDR3 is CASSLSRSAGDTDTQYF. The CDR3 DNA reads as TGTGCCAGCAGCTTATCCCGATCGGCGGGGGACACAGATACGCAGTATTTT.

This clone rates as medium-sized. The CDR3 sequence is CASSYPGAARNTEAFF. CDR3 nucleotides: TGTGCCAGCAGTTACCCAGGGGCAGCTAGGAACACTGAAGCTTTCTTT. The V and J genes are TRBV28 and TRBJ1-1, with D maybe TRBD1 (6 bases). Germline lookup yields CDR1 MDHEN and CDR2 SYDVKM. Between the trimmed V and J ends, which lost 4 bases and 1 base, there was a span of 16 bases. The CDR3 has 16 amino acids.

With regard to this clone: Other DNA sequences in the same sample also yield this CDR3. V and J are TRBV13 and TRBJ2-1, with 11 bases lining up with TRBD2. The germline CDR1 and CDR2 sequences are PRHDT and FYEKMQ (reference sequence). The CDR3 sequence is 14 residues long. The trim removed 6 bases at V and 5 bases at J, leaving 3 bases unmatched. The CDR3 DNA is TGTGCCAGCAGGTCTAGCGGGGGGAACAATGAGCAGTTCTTC. Protein: CASRSSGGNNEQFF.

The J gene is TRBJ2-2, the V gene TRBV4-1; maybe TRBD2 (6 bases). V dropped 0 bases and J dropped 7 bases, with 9 bases sitting between them. The CDR3 extends over 14 amino acids. CDR1 is MGHRA, CDR2 YSYEKL, per germline. The CDR3 reads CASSQDPGDGELFF. CDR3 DNA sequence: TGCGCCAGCAGCCAAGATCCGGGGGACGGGGAGCTGTTTTTT.

The chain recombines TRBV28 with TRBJ2-1; D ambiguous. The CDR3 runs to 11 residues. Trimming left V 4 bases short and J 8 bases short, with 6 bases between. CDR1 MDHEN and CDR2 SYDVKM come from the germline V gene. The CDR3 nucleotides read TGTGCCAGCAGTTCTCCCGATGAGCAGTTCTTC. This codes for CASSSPDEQFF.

The rearrangement uses TRBV6-6 and TRBJ1-6; 7 nucleotides agree with TRBD1. CDR3 length: 13 amino acids. Germline V lookup: CDR1 MNHNY, CDR2 SVGAGI (reference sequence). V was pared by 7 bases and J by 9 bases, with 6 bases of the junction left unmatched. Here the CDR3 reads CASKDRVGSPLHF. For the CDR3, the DNA is TGTGCCAGCAAAGACAGGGTGGGTTCACCCCTCCACTTT.

J is TRBJ2-5 and V is TRBV2; D uncertain. Trimming took off 8 bases at V and 0 bases at J, with 7 bases between the two ends. The CDR3 is made up of 12 amino acids. Germline values: CDR1 SNHLY, CDR2 FYNNEI. The DNA of the CDR3 is TGTGCCAGCGGGCGATACCAAGAGACCCAGTACTTC. Translation gives CASGRYQETQYF.

The chain combines TRBV11-1 with TRBJ2-1; D is unresolved. With 2 bases removed from V and 8 bases from J, the gap between germline ends came to 7 bases. Germline V gives CDR1 SGHAT, CDR2 FQDESV (reference sequence). The CDR3 extends over 12 amino acids. CDR3: CASSLSAYEQFF. DNA of the CDR3: TGTGCCAGCAGCTTATCTGCGTATGAGCAGTTCTTC.

This sequence joins TRBV5-1 and TRBJ2-1; tentatively, D is TRBD1 (5 bases). Germline CDR1 SGHRS, CDR2 YFSETQ. V was pared by 0 bases and J by 5 bases, with 9 bases between. The CDR3 is 14 residues long. The CDR3 region is CASSLEDKNNEQFF. DNA of the CDR3: TGCGCCAGCAGCTTGGAGGACAAAAACAATGAGCAGTTCTTC.

V is TRBV19 and J is TRBJ1-2; D is ambiguous. Germline lookup yields CDR1 LNHDA and CDR2 SQIVND (reference sequence). This CDR3 spans 14 amino acids. The V end was cut by 7 bases, the J end by 0 bases, with 12 bases between. CDR3 bases: TGTGCCAGTATGTCCCAACACCCTAACTATGGCTACACCTTC. It specifies CASMSQHPNYGYTF.